These 32 T cell receptor beta chains share one sample of origin, sequenced in a study of T cells in Graves' hyperthyroidism and ophthalmopathy. From RNA transcripts, TCR beta CDR3 regions were amplified. In the first-round RT-PCR of the TCR CDR3, the HTBI primer set was used. MiXCR was run by TCRdb on the multiplex PCR reads, yielding one entry per CDR3 protein. Counted here are about 640,000 distinct CDR3 sequences, more than 20% occurring once; the ten biggest clones make up around a third. The source material was blood. These receptors came from a man in his thirties or forties with Graves' ophthalmopathy.

The sample holds a few counts of this clonotype. The V gene is TRBV11-2, the J gene TRBJ2-1, with D unresolved. V was pared by 3 bases and J by 8 bases, with 11 bases between. CDR1 and CDR2 (germline): SGHAT, FQNNGV. There are 13 residues in the CDR3. CDR3: CASSLPPLDEQFF. In DNA form, the CDR3 reads TGTGCCAGCAGCTTGCCCCCTCTCGATGAGCAGTTCTTC.

This clonotype was recorded at least ten times. This chain connects TRBV30 to TRBJ1-2; 10 nucleotides align to TRBD1. CDR1 and CDR2 (germline): GTSNPN, SVGIG (reference sequence). The V gene end was trimmed by 3 bases and the J gene end by 2 bases; junction bases not matched to a gene: 6. The CDR3 totals 15 residues. CDR3 DNA: TGTGCCTGGAGGTTAAAGGGACAGGGGAACTATGGCTACACCTTC. It encodes CAWRLKGQGNYGYTF.

This clonotype was recorded a few times. J is TRBJ2-5 and V is TRBV25-1; possible D gene TRBD2, 5 bases. Per germline, CDR1 MGHDK and CDR2 SYGVNS. V lost 4 bases and J lost 4, with 7 bases in between. The CDR3 sequence is 12 residues long. CDR3 amino acids: CASSVSGETQYF. The CDR3 coding sequence is TGTGCCAGCAGTGTAAGCGGAGAGACCCAGTACTTC.

This chain links TRBV4-2 with TRBJ2-3; 8 nucleotides line up with TRBD2. V gave up 1 base and J gave up 5 bases; unmatched junction bases: 8. Germline CDR1 and CDR2: LGHNA and YNFKEQ. This CDR3 is built from 16 residues. The CDR3 region is CASSQGAGGGIDTQYF. The CDR3 DNA sequence: TGTGCCAGCAGCCAAGGTGCGGGAGGAGGTATAGATACGCAGTATTTT.

This clonotype came up a few times. The chain is built from TRBV20-1 and TRBJ2-1; 14 bases agree with TRBD2. CDR1 is DFQATT and CDR2 is SNEGSKA in the germline V gene (reference sequence). CDR3 length equals 13 residues. The CDR3 sequence: CSGTSGRGNEQFF. The CDR3 DNA is TGCAGCGGGACTAGCGGGAGAGGCAATGAGCAGTTCTTC.

Remarks on this clonotype: A much bigger clone sits one base away, suggesting this may be a read error. The chain is built from TRBV12-3 or TRBV12-4 and TRBJ2-7; 13 nucleotides match TRBD2. The junction had 15 bases not matched to a gene; V was cut back by 4 bases and J by 3 bases. The CDR3 has 19 residues. The CDR3 spells CASSSGLAGAPTRYYEQYF. CDR3 nucleotide sequence: TGTGCCAGCAGTTCAGGACTAGCGGGAGCCCCAACGCGATACTACGAGCAGTACTTC.

Many counts were recorded for this clonotype. The J gene is TRBJ1-6, the V gene TRBV27; 8 bases line up with TRBD1. Germline assignment: CDR1 MNHEY and CDR2 SMNVEV (reference sequence). V shed 5 bases, J shed 8 bases, and the junction held 2 bases outside the gene matches. This CDR3 comprises 13 residues. The CDR3: CASSQTGDSPLHF. The CDR3 DNA reads as TGTGCCAGCAGTCAGACAGGGGATTCACCCCTCCACTTT.

Only a few counts were recorded for this clonotype. V gene TRBV7-8 combines with J gene TRBJ2-5; D is unclear. V was trimmed by 2 bases and J by 5 bases, leaving 12 bases between them. The germline V gene encodes CDR1 SGHVS and CDR2 FQNEAQ. CDR3 length equals 14 residues. The CDR3 nucleotides read TGTGCCAGCAGCTTAACTCGGCTTTTCGAGACCCAGTACTTC. Translation gives CASSLTRLFETQYF.

At least ten counts were recorded for this clonotype. One junction end disagrees with the germline gene, perhaps due to a read error. The rearrangement links TRBV5-1 to TRBJ1-1, with D possibly TRBD1 on 5 matching bases. The CDR3 consists of 13 residues. Germline CDR1 SGHRS, CDR2 YFSETQ. This CDR3 reads CASSFGQNTEAFF. CDR3 coding DNA: TGTGCCAGCAGCTTCGGACAGAACACTGAAGCTTTCTTT.

The rearrangement links TRBV28 to TRBJ2-2; weak D call: TRBD2 (7 bases). V was trimmed by 7 bases and J by 7 bases, leaving 19 bases between them. Germline-derived CDR1 and CDR2 are MDHEN and SYDVKM. This CDR3 has 15 amino acids. Here the CDR3 reads CASTSPSGGNGELFF. The CDR3, as DNA: TGTGCCAGCACGTCCCCCTCGGGGGGCAACGGGGAGCTGTTTTTT.

This clonotype was counted many times. The chain employs TRBV5-1 and TRBJ2-1; either TRBD1 or TRBD2 may fit D (5 bases each). CDR1 is SGHRS and CDR2 is YFSETQ in the germline V gene. Between the trimmed V and J ends, which lost 0 bases and 5 bases, there was a span of 15 bases. The length of the CDR3 is 16 residues. The CDR3, as DNA: TGCGCCAGCAGCTTGGCCTTTGGGGACGGCCACAATGAGCAGTTCTTC. Translation: CASSLAFGDGHNEQFF.

This clonotype was seen more than once but under ten times. The V gene is TRBV7-9, the J gene TRBJ2-4; 10 positions agree with TRBD1. The CDR3 spans 15 residues. Losses at the gene ends were 4 bases for V and 9 bases for J; bases not matched to a gene: 9. Germline V gives CDR1 SEHNR, CDR2 FQNEAQ (reference sequence). Written as DNA, the CDR3 is TGTGCCAGCAGCTCCCATGACAGGGGGCAGTCCATTCAGTACTTC. Its translation is CASSSHDRGQSIQYF.

This clonotype occurred a few times. The rearrangement joins TRBV2 to TRBJ1-4; possible D gene TRBD1, 5 bases. Germline V lookup: CDR1 SNHLY, CDR2 FYNNEI. The CDR3 totals 13 residues. V dropped 7 bases and J dropped 4 bases, with 10 bases sitting between them. The CDR3 loop is CASKWQGNEKLFF. CDR3 bases: TGTGCCAGCAAGTGGCAGGGTAATGAAAAACTGTTTTTT. The full variable domain, with the rest looked up from reference TRBV2 and TRBJ1-4, is EPEVTQTPSHQVTQMGQEVILRCVPISNHLYFYWYRQILGQKVEFLVSFYNNEISEKSEIFDDQFSVERPDGSNFTLKIRSTKLEDSAMYFCASKWQGNEKLFFGSGTQLSVL.

This clonotype was counted a few times. This rearrangement joins TRBV9 to TRBJ1-2; no definite D call. The CDR3 covers 13 residues. V was shortened by 0 bases and J by 9 bases, with 12 bases between the two germline ends. The germline gives CDR1 SGDLS, CDR2 YYNGEE. CDR3 protein: CASSVVEDLSYTF. In DNA, the CDR3 is TGTGCCAGCAGCGTAGTTGAGGATTTGAGCTACACCTTC.

The rearrangement uses TRBV20-1 and TRBJ1-1, with 8 positions matching TRBD1. CDR3 length: 14 residues. Germline CDR1 is DFQATT and CDR2 is SNEGSKA (reference sequence). V was pared by 6 bases and J by 5 bases, with 11 bases of the junction left unmatched. Written as DNA, the CDR3 is TGCAGTGCGCAGGGGGCGCCCCCGGGGACTGAAGCTTTCTTT. It codes for CSAQGAPPGTEAFF.

The chain recombines TRBV20-1 with TRBJ2-2; D is undetermined. The germline CDR1 and CDR2 sequences are DFQATT and SNEGSKA (reference sequence). CDR3 size: 13 residues. Trimming stripped 7 bases from V and 0 bases from J, with 9 bases between. The CDR3 sequence is CSGVTANTGELFF. The CDR3 nucleotides are TGCAGTGGGGTCACAGCGAACACCGGGGAGCTGTTTTTT.

This clonotype was picked up a small number of times. The chain couples TRBV20-1 to TRBJ1-6; TRBD1 matches at 8 bases. The CDR3 totals 13 residues. Germline CDR1 and CDR2: DFQATT and SNEGSKA (reference sequence). V lost 6 bases to trimming and J lost 7 bases; unmatched junction nucleotides: 5. The DNA of the CDR3 is TGCAGTGCAAGGACAGGGTTCAATTCACCCCTCCACTTT. Translated: CSARTGFNSPLHF.

The rearrangement joins TRBV25-1 to TRBJ2-6; D could derive from TRBD1 or TRBD2 (6 bases each). Germline lookup yields CDR1 MGHDK and CDR2 SYGVNS. This CDR3 contains 18 residues. V was cut by 4 bases and J by 2 bases, with 18 bases left in between. The CDR3 spells CASSGGPWGAAGANVLTF. The CDR3 nucleotides are TGTGCCAGCAGTGGGGGGCCGTGGGGGGCGGCTGGGGCCAACGTCCTGACTTTC.

Ten or more counts support this clonotype. The chain carries TRBV6-1 and TRBJ1-2, with D possibly matching TRBD1 (5 bases). The CDR3 loop spans 16 amino acids. The V end was cut by 0 bases, the J end by 7 bases, with 18 bases between. Germline V gene sequence: CDR1 MNHNS, CDR2 SASEGT. CDR3 DNA sequence: TGTGCCAGCAGTGAAGCTCTCGGCAGGGTGGCGATTGGCTACACCTTC. This sequence encodes CASSEALGRVAIGYTF.

This chain joins TRBV28 and TRBJ2-7; the match to TRBD2 covers 11 bases. V lost 4 bases to trimming and J lost 5 bases; unmatched junction nucleotides: 10. CDR3 length: 16 residues. The germline gives CDR1 MDHEN, CDR2 SYDVKM. The CDR3 DNA sequence: TGTGCCAGCAGTTCACCCACTAGCGGGAGCGTCCACGAGCAGTACTTC. Its translation: CASSSPTSGSVHEQYF.

This clonotype was seen ten or more times. The chain carries TRBV7-9 and TRBJ2-7, with a tentative D call TRBD1 (6 bases). V was cut by 4 bases and J by 4 bases, with 14 bases left in between. The CDR3 contains 14 residues. The germline CDR1 and CDR2 sequences are SEHNR and FQNEAQ (reference sequence). CDR3 sequence reads: CASSSSTGRYEQYF. CDR3 in DNA: TGTGCCAGCAGCTCCTCCACAGGGCGGTACGAGCAGTACTTC. Full variable domain (missing parts from reference TRBV7-9 and TRBJ2-7): DTGVSQNPRHKITKRGQNVTFRCDPISEHNRLYWYRQTLGQGPEFLTYFQNEAQLEKSRLLSDRFSAERPKGSFSTLEIQRTEQGDSAMYLCASSSSTGRYEQYFGPGTRLTVT.

This clonotype was observed once. The chain is built from TRBV6-2 or TRBV6-3 and TRBJ2-7; D gene unclear. V shed 5 bases and J shed 4 bases, with 18 bases lying between them. The CDR3 is 15 amino acids. Germline CDR1 is MNHEY and CDR2 is SVGEGT. Here the CDR3 reads CASSPDPRPAYEQYF. The CDR3 nucleotides read TGTGCCAGCAGTCCCGACCCTCGACCCGCTTACGAGCAGTACTTC.

This clonotype was counted between two and nine times. The V call is TRBV12-3 or TRBV12-4, the J call TRBJ1-2, with 9 bases aligning to TRBD1. V was clipped by 10 bases and J by 5 bases; unmatched bases: 8. The CDR3 consists of 13 residues. The CDR3 is CATRTGAIYGYTF. The CDR3 DNA reads as TGTGCCACCCGGACAGGGGCCATTTATGGCTACACCTTC.

V and J are TRBV6-1 and TRBJ1-5, with unresolved D. Germline values: CDR1 MNHNS, CDR2 SASEGT. The CDR3 length is 13 residues. V lost 8 bases and J lost 3, with 11 bases in between. For the CDR3, the DNA is TGTGCCAGCCAGACAAAGAACAATCAGCCCCAGCATTTT. It translates to CASQTKNNQPQHF.

The table lists this clonotype with a few counts. The V call is TRBV27, the J call TRBJ2-2; 7 positions agree with TRBD2. V dropped 4 bases and J dropped 6; count of bases not matched to a gene: 2. Germline CDR1 MNHEY, CDR2 SMNVEV (reference sequence). This CDR3 has 13 residues. CDR3 coding DNA: TGTGCCAGCAGTTCCGGACTAGCCGGGGAGCTGTTTTTT. Protein product: CASSSGLAGELFF.

The chain employs TRBV13 and TRBJ2-5; 9 bases agree with TRBD1. The length of the CDR3 is 18 residues. V trimming: 5 bases; J trimming: 5 bases; junction bases outside the gene matches: 18. CDR1 PRHDT and CDR2 FYEKMQ come from the germline V gene (reference sequence). CDR3 nucleotides: TGTGCCAGCAGCCAGCACCGCTACCGGGACAGGGAGAGGGAGACCCAGTACTTC. This encodes CASSQHRYRDRERETQYF.

The chain joins TRBV18 to TRBJ2-5, with 9 positions matching TRBD1. Trimming cost V 0 bases and J 6 bases; bases outside gene matches: 2. Per germline, CDR1 KGHSH and CDR2 LQKENI. The CDR3 runs to 14 residues. CDR3 amino acids: CASSPPGQGKTQYF. CDR3 DNA sequence: TGTGCCAGCTCACCACCGGGACAGGGAAAGACCCAGTACTTC.

The chain uses TRBV28 and TRBJ1-4, with D hard to call. The CDR3 is 14 amino acids. Trimming took off 5 bases at V and 0 bases at J, with 7 bases between the two ends. Germline assignment: CDR1 MDHEN and CDR2 SYDVKM. The CDR3 coding sequence is TGTGCCAGCAGTCAGTCACCAACTAATGAAAAACTGTTTTTT. Translating gives CASSQSPTNEKLFF.

The CDR3 sequence is CSVHRGNEQFF. DNA of the CDR3: TGCAGCGTTCACAGGGGCAATGAGCAGTTCTTC. The chain combines TRBV29-1 with TRBJ2-1, with TRBD1 matching 7 bases. CDR3 length: 11 residues. Germline V CDR1 and CDR2: SQVTM, ANQGSEA. After removal of 5 bases from V and 6 bases from J, the junction contained 1 base not matched to a gene.

This clonotype was detected a few times. This chain connects TRBV6-1 to TRBJ1-1; 9 positions match TRBD1. Germline V gene lookup returns CDR1 MNHNS and CDR2 SASEGT. V lost 6 bases and J lost 12; bases outside the gene matches: 11. The CDR3 is made up of 13 amino acids. The CDR3 loop reads CASSRDRERITFF. Here the CDR3 DNA reads TGTGCCAGCAGCCGGGACAGGGAGAGGATAACTTTCTTT.

This rearrangement joins TRBV27 to TRBJ2-1, with 9 nucleotides matching TRBD1. This CDR3 comprises 13 residues. The V segment lost 5 bases and the J segment 9 bases; nucleotides outside the gene matches: 5. In germline, CDR1 is MNHEY, CDR2 SMNVEV (reference sequence). CDR3 sequence reads: CASSLDRGAEQFF. CDR3 DNA: TGTGCCAGCAGTCTGGACAGGGGAGCTGAGCAGTTCTTC.

This clonotype was recorded many times. This sequence joins TRBV28 and TRBJ1-1, with D hard to call. Germline CDR1 and CDR2: MDHEN and SYDVKM. This CDR3 has 14 residues. V dropped 4 bases and J dropped 0 bases, with 9 bases sitting between them. DNA for the CDR3: TGTGCCAGCAGTTCACCTGCCATGAACACTGAAGCTTTCTTT. Translating gives CASSSPAMNTEAFF. Based on the CDR3 plus reference TRBV28 and TRBJ1-1, the full variable domain is DVKVTQSSRYLVKRTGEKVFLECVQDMDHENMFWYRQDPGLGLRLIYFSYDVKMKEKGDIPEGYSVSREKKERFSLILESASTNQTSMYLCASSSPAMNTEAFFGQGTRLTVV.